This TCR beta chain was documented in a study of shared T cell receptors in the human thymus. Clones were sequenced by immunoSEQ multiplex PCR, and TCRdb holds only the in-frame ones, with some missing. Of 700,000 or so clones in the sample, 70% to 90% were seen once. The same sample was also used in a study of human thymus T cells. From that report: The sample donors, healthy Finnish infants, were having corrective surgery for congenital heart defects. Resections obtained during corrective heart surgery supplied the thymus tissue. Both thymic and peripheral blood repertoires showed apparently biased V and J usage. Related research described thymic repertoires that were highly overlapping among unrelated individuals.

The sequence derives from a girl in the first two years of life with a congenital heart defect. The sequencing input was thymocytes.

DNA of the CDR3: TGTGCCACCGCCCCGGGGTATAATGAAAAACTGTTTTTT. It is translated as CATAPGYNEKLFF. The chain recombines TRBV27 with TRBJ1-4, with D unclear. The CDR3 totals 13 residues. Germline-derived CDR1 and CDR2 are MNHEY and SMNVEV (reference sequence). The ends were cut back, 10 bases at V and 4 bases at J, with 13 bases in the middle.